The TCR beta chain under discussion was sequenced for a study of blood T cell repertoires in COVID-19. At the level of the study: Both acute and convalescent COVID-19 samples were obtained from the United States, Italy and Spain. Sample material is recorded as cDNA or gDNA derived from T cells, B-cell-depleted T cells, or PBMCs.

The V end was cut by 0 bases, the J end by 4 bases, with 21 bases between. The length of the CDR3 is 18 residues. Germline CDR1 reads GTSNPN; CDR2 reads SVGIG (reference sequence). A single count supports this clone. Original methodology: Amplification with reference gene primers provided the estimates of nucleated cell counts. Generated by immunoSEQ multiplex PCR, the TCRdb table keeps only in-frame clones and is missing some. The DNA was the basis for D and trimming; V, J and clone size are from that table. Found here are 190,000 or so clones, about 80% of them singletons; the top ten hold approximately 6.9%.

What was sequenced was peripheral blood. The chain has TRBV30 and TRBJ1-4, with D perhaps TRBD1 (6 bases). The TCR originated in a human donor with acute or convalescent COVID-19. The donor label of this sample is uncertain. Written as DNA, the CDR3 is TGTGCCTGGAGTGTGGTCCAGGGGCCGGGTATGGGTAATGAAAAACTGTTTTTT. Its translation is CAWSVVQGPGMGNEKLFF.